This TCR beta chain was captured by sequencing in a study of blood T cells in healthy people across ages. Donors ranged from about 6 to 90 years old and were healthy Caucasians in Russia. The germline CDR1 and CDR2 sequences are DFQATT and SNEGSKA (reference sequence). The CDR3 covers 13 residues. The authors ran a second PCR of roughly 6 to 12 cycles using a sample-barcoded 5' primer and a J-beta primer mix. Each CDR3 protein is one row after TCRdb ran MiXCR on the 5' RACE reads. The data contain approximately 690,000 distinct CDR3 sequences, roughly 43% of them singletons. The sequencing input was blood. V and J are TRBV20-1 and TRBJ2-5, with 12 nucleotides matching TRBD2. The clonotype originates from a man at least 80 years old in good health. CDR3 loop: CSGGLLAGGEQYF. In nucleotides, the CDR3 is TGCTCCGGGGGGCTCCTAGCGGGAGGGGAGCAGTACTTC.